The 14 T cell receptor beta chains listed next were all sequenced from one sample in a study of shared clonotypes between healthy human individuals. Generated by immunoSEQ multiplex PCR, the TCRdb table keeps only in-frame clones and is missing some. The sample contains around 320,000 clones, around 87% of which appear only once. Sequencing was done on a sample of memory CD8+ T cells sorted from blood. Subset described: CD45RO+ cells pooled with CCR7-negative TemRA cells. These receptors were obtained from a man between 18 and 29 years old in good health.

V is TRBV7-9 and J is TRBJ2-1; D not resolved. The germline V gene encodes CDR1 SEHNR and CDR2 FQNEAQ (reference sequence). The CDR3 is 16 amino acids. Trimming took off 2 bases at V and 0 bases at J, with 11 bases between the two ends. The CDR3 DNA sequence: TGTGCCAGCAGCTTACGGCTGGGAAGCTCCTACAATGAGCAGTTCTTC. It is translated as CASSLRLGSSYNEQFF.

The V and J genes are TRBV7-3 and TRBJ1-1, with 7 bases aligning to TRBD1. The CDR3 covers 15 residues. Germline CDR1 SGHTA, CDR2 FQGTGA. V lost 4 bases to trimming and J lost 1 base; unmatched junction nucleotides: 6. CDR3 protein: CASSSPGQKNTEAFF. For the CDR3, the DNA is TGTGCCAGCAGCTCCCCGGGACAGAAGAACACTGAAGCTTTCTTT.

The V gene is TRBV7-2, the J gene TRBJ2-1; D tentatively fits TRBD1 or TRBD2 (6 bases each). This CDR3 spans 15 amino acids. Per germline, CDR1 SGHTA and CDR2 FQGNSA. The V and J ends lost 3 bases and 0 bases respectively, with 9 bases between them. The CDR3 region has the DNA TGTGCCAGCAGCTTTGGGGGGCGCTCCTACAATGAGCAGTTCTTC. Translated, it gives CASSFGGRSYNEQFF.

The rearrangement uses TRBV5-1 and TRBJ1-2; D perhaps matches TRBD1 (6 bases). Trimming removed 2 bases at V and 2 bases at J, with 10 bases between. The length of the CDR3 is 14 residues. CDR1 is SGHRS, CDR2 YFSETQ, per germline. CDR3 DNA: TGCGCCAGCAGCTTAACAGACAGGAACTATGGCTACACCTTC. Its translation: CASSLTDRNYGYTF.

The J gene is TRBJ2-7, the V gene TRBV7-6; 13 bases agree with TRBD2. CDR1 is SGHVS and CDR2 is FNYEAQ in the germline V gene. Trimming removed 3 bases from V and 3 bases from J; junction bases left unmatched: 5. The CDR3 has 16 amino acids. The CDR3 protein is CASSFRLAGGIYEQYF. The CDR3 nucleotides are TGTGCCAGCAGCTTCCGACTAGCGGGAGGTATCTACGAGCAGTACTTC.

The V and J genes are TRBV4-3 and TRBJ2-7; D tentatively fits TRBD1 or TRBD2 (5 bases each). There are 16 residues in the CDR3. V dropped 0 bases and J dropped 2 bases, with 14 bases sitting between them. CDR1 LGHNA and CDR2 YSLEER come from the germline V gene. This CDR3 is CASSQDQGRGTYEQYF. In DNA, the CDR3 is TGCGCCAGCAGCCAAGATCAGGGAAGAGGGACCTACGAGCAGTACTTC.

In regard to this clone: A far larger clone is only one base removed, so a read error is likely. CDR3 nucleotide sequence: TGTGCCAGCAGCGTAGAAATGGTAGACACTGAAGCTTTCTTT. Protein sequence: CASSVEMVDTEAFF. The V gene is TRBV9, the J gene TRBJ1-1, with no clear D. V gave up 0 bases and J gave up 3 bases, with 9 bases separating them. The germline CDR1 and CDR2 sequences are SGDLS and YYNGEE. The CDR3 covers 14 residues.

The chain carries TRBV4-3 and TRBJ2-3, with D possibly called TRBD1 or TRBD2 (5 bases each). Trimming cost V 3 bases and J 2 bases, with 9 bases left between them. CDR1 and CDR2 from the germline V gene are LGHNA and YSLEER. This CDR3 is 14 amino acids long. CDR3 region: CASSHGAFTDTQYF. CDR3 coding DNA: TGCGCCAGCAGCCACGGGGCCTTCACAGATACGCAGTATTTT.

The V and J genes are TRBV5-1 and TRBJ2-5; the match to TRBD1 covers 8 bases. The CDR3 runs to 14 residues. V was clipped by 4 bases and J by 1 base; unmatched bases: 3. Germline CDR1 SGHRS, CDR2 YFSETQ. CDR3 residues: CASSGQGGQETQYF. CDR3 DNA sequence: TGCGCCAGCAGCGGACAGGGCGGCCAAGAGACCCAGTACTTC.

The rearrangement links TRBV28 to TRBJ1-1, with D hard to call. V lost 1 base and J 1 base, leaving 7 bases between the germline ends. Germline V gene data show CDR1 as MDHEN and CDR2 as SYDVKM. This CDR3 contains 14 residues. The CDR3: CASSLLGENTEAFF. In DNA, the CDR3 is TGTGCCAGCAGTTTATTGGGCGAGAACACTGAAGCTTTCTTT.

This clone was counted only a few times. J is TRBJ2-7 and V is TRBV10-3, with TRBD2 as a possible D gene (5 bases). The V end lost 10 bases, the J end lost 1 base, and 26 bases lay between the germline ends. CDR1 is ENHRY and CDR2 is SYGVKD in the germline V gene. The CDR3 extends over 17 amino acids. CDR3: CATRGWVADFNSYEQYF. Written as DNA, the CDR3 is TGTGCCACCCGGGGTTGGGTGGCGGACTTTAATTCCTACGAGCAGTACTTC.

The chain is built from TRBV5-5 and TRBJ2-7; 7 bases fit TRBD1. The CDR3 is 15 amino acids. In germline, CDR1 is SGHKS, CDR2 YYEKEE (reference sequence). V shed 0 bases, J shed 1 base, and the junction held 4 bases outside the gene matches. As DNA, the CDR3 is TGTGCCAGCAGCTTGGCCGGACAGGCTTCCTACGAGCAGTACTTC. Its translation: CASSLAGQASYEQYF.

The V call is TRBV5-1, the J call TRBJ1-5; no clear D gene. V dropped 6 bases and J dropped 9 bases, with 13 bases sitting between them. CDR1 SGHRS and CDR2 YFSETQ come from the germline V gene. The CDR3 contains 12 residues. The CDR3 DNA is TGCGCCAGCACTCTTTTCCGACGGCCCCAGCATTTT. Amino acids: CASTLFRRPQHF.

This chain uses TRBV4-1 with TRBJ2-1; possible D gene TRBD1, 6 bases. Looked up from germline, CDR1 is MGHRA and CDR2 is YSYEKL. Trimming shortened V by 5 bases and J by 4 bases, and 18 bases separated the two germline ends. CDR3 length equals 16 residues. The CDR3 loop reads CASSESPTGFYNEQFF. The CDR3 bases are TGCGCCAGCAGCGAAAGCCCAACAGGGTTTTACAATGAGCAGTTCTTC.